Below are 18 T cell receptor beta chains sequenced from a single sample in a study of T cell responses to AZD1222 COVID-19 vaccine. The assay was immunoSEQ multiplex PCR, and TCRdb's table has in-frame clones only and misses some. In the table there are 100,000 or so clones, about 86% of which are singletons. The sequences come from peripheral blood, collected on day 0 of AZD1222 vaccination. Every receptor here comes from an adult in good health.

V gene TRBV19 combines with J gene TRBJ1-1; D possibly corresponds to TRBD1 (5 bases). Trimming stripped 4 bases from V and 1 base from J, with 13 bases between. Per germline, CDR1 LNHDA and CDR2 SQIVND (reference sequence). This CDR3 is built from 15 residues. Written as DNA, the CDR3 is TGTGCCAGTAGTAGCCCAGGGTCCGCGAACACTGAAGCTTTCTTT. Residues: CASSSPGSANTEAFF.

V usage is TRBV2 and J usage is TRBJ1-4; D is unclear. The CDR3 totals 15 residues. In germline, CDR1 is SNHLY, CDR2 FYNNEI. The ends were cut back, 6 bases at V and 13 bases at J, with 24 bases in the middle. In DNA, the CDR3 is TGTGCCAGCAGAACCCAAGGAGGTCCCGGTGTAGTACTGTTTTTT. Translated: CASRTQGGPGVVLFF.

The chain joins TRBV30 to TRBJ2-7, with D unclear. The ends were cut back, 2 bases at V and 3 bases at J, with 11 bases in the middle. Germline V gene data show CDR1 as GTSNPN and CDR2 as SVGIG (reference sequence). The CDR3 contains 13 residues. CDR3 protein: CAWSQGRSYEQYF. As DNA, the CDR3 is TGTGCCTGGAGTCAAGGCAGAAGCTACGAGCAGTACTTC.

This clone was seen only once. V gene TRBV7-2 combines with J gene TRBJ2-1; no clear D gene. V lost 3 bases and J 6 bases, leaving 9 bases between the germline ends. The CDR3 consists of 13 residues. Germline CDR1 SGHTA, CDR2 FQGNSA. This CDR3 reads CASSFDSLNEQFF. CDR3 coding DNA: TGTGCCAGCAGCTTCGACTCACTCAATGAGCAGTTCTTC.

V usage is TRBV6-5 and J usage is TRBJ2-7; TRBD1 agrees at 9 bases. V gave up 6 bases and J gave up 5 bases; unmatched junction bases: 8. The length of the CDR3 is 14 residues. Germline-derived CDR1 and CDR2 are MNHEY and SVGAGI. CDR3 nucleotide sequence: TGTGCCAGCAGCTACAGGGGGCGAGGAAACGAGCAGTACTTC. Translated: CASSYRGRGNEQYF.

V and J are TRBV5-8 and TRBJ2-7, with D perhaps matching TRBD1 (5 bases). Looked up from germline, CDR1 is SGHTS and CDR2 is YDEGEE. The CDR3 length is 12 residues. Trimming pared 2 bases from V and 5 bases from J, leaving 8 bases between. DNA for the CDR3: TGTGCCAGCAGCTTAACAGGACACGAGCAGTACTTC. Translation: CASSLTGHEQYF.

The CDR3 DNA is TGCAGTGCTAGTGTTCAAGCGGGATTATACGAGCAGTACTTC. It translates to CSASVQAGLYEQYF. The chain employs TRBV20-1 and TRBJ2-7; 7 bases map to TRBD2. V was clipped by 3 bases and J by 4 bases; unmatched bases: 9. The germline gives CDR1 DFQATT, CDR2 SNEGSKA (reference sequence). This CDR3 is built from 14 residues.

The chain joins TRBV5-4 to TRBJ1-2; D is uncertain. V lost 6 bases, J lost 2 bases, and 17 bases lay in between. This CDR3 spans 15 amino acids. Looked up from germline, CDR1 is SGHNT and CDR2 is YYREEE (reference sequence). The CDR3 region has the DNA TGTGCCAGCACCTCCCCCAATGGGCAGAACTATGGCTACACCTTC. Residues: CASTSPNGQNYGYTF. Together with reference TRBV5-4 and TRBJ1-2, the CDR3 gives the full variable domain: ETGVTQSPTHLIKTRGQQVTLRCSSQSGHNTVSWYQQALGQGPQFIFQYYREEENGRGNFPPRFSGLQFPNYSSELNVNALELDDSALYLCASTSPNGQNYGYTFGSGTRLTVV.

This clone is a singleton in its sample. V and J are TRBV6-5 and TRBJ1-4; D not certain. CDR3 length: 13 residues. V was shortened by 10 bases and J by 5 bases, with 14 bases between the two germline ends. Germline V CDR1 and CDR2: MNHEY, SVGAGI. The CDR3 region has the DNA TGTGCCACCGCGGACGGTTCGAATGAAAAACTGTTTTTT. Its protein product is CATADGSNEKLFF.

V and J are TRBV30 and TRBJ1-2, with 8 bases matching TRBD1. V was pared by 0 bases and J by 7 bases, with 4 bases of the junction left unmatched. Germline assignment: CDR1 GTSNPN and CDR2 SVGIG (reference sequence). This CDR3 has 13 residues. CDR3 bases: TGTGCCTGGAGTGTACAGGGGGAGGGTGGCTACACCTTC. It translates to CAWSVQGEGGYTF.

The chain links TRBV6-2 or TRBV6-3 to TRBJ2-1, with D possibly called TRBD1 or TRBD2 (6 bases each). The CDR3 has 15 residues. Per the germline V gene, CDR1 is MNHEY and CDR2 is SVGEGT. The V end lost 6 bases, the J end lost 5 bases, and 17 bases lay between the germline ends. CDR3 bases: TGTGCCAGCAGCCACCGTAGAGGGGGGCACAATGAGCAGTTCTTC. This codes for CASSHRRGGHNEQFF.

This chain joins TRBV11-2 and TRBJ2-3; the match to TRBD1 covers 8 bases. CDR3 size: 16 residues. CDR1 SGHAT and CDR2 FQNNGV come from the germline V gene. The ends lost 3 bases at V and 1 base at J; junction bases unmatched: 6. The CDR3 coding sequence is TGTGCCAGCAGCTTCAGGGGGCGGCTCCGCACAGATACGCAGTATTTT. As protein: CASSFRGRLRTDTQYF.

The V gene is TRBV19, the J gene TRBJ1-2; 8 positions match TRBD1. The V gene's germline CDR1 is LNHDA and CDR2 SQIVND (reference sequence). The ends lost 5 bases at V and 0 bases at J; junction bases unmatched: 2. CDR3 length equals 14 residues. CDR3 residues: CASSLQGANYGYTF. CDR3 sequence (DNA): TGTGCCAGTAGTTTACAGGGGGCTAACTATGGCTACACCTTC.

The V gene is TRBV14, the J gene TRBJ1-6; D not certain. Trimming removed 0 bases from V and 7 bases from J, with 10 bases in between. CDR1 SGHDN and CDR2 FVKESK come from the germline V gene. The CDR3 spans 15 residues. This chain's CDR3 is CASSQDRSANSPLHF. CDR3 sequence (DNA): TGTGCCAGCAGCCAAGATCGTTCAGCAAATTCACCCCTCCACTTT.

This clone was seen more than once but under ten times. The V call is TRBV28, the J call TRBJ1-1, with a weak D call TRBD1 (6 bases). CDR3 length equals 15 residues. V dropped 2 bases and J dropped 6 bases, with 16 bases sitting between them. CDR1 and CDR2 from the germline V gene are MDHEN and SYDVKM. The CDR3 coding sequence is TGTGCCAGCAGTTTAACAGGGCGAAGAGTGCCTGAAGCTTTCTTT. It translates to CASSLTGRRVPEAFF.

The chain couples TRBV6-5 to TRBJ1-2; D may be TRBD1 (5 bases). There are 13 residues in the CDR3. The germline CDR1 and CDR2 sequences are MNHEY and SVGAGI. Trimming pared 8 bases from V and 4 bases from J, leaving 14 bases between. The CDR3 DNA follows: TGTGCCAGCCGGGCGGACACGATCTATGGCTACACCTTC. It specifies CASRADTIYGYTF.

The chain is built from TRBV28 and TRBJ1-2; 8 nucleotides align to TRBD1. Trimming at V came to 4 bases and at J to 4 bases, leaving 17 bases not matched to a gene. The CDR3 is made up of 18 amino acids. CDR1 and CDR2 (germline): MDHEN, SYDVKM. The CDR3 region has the DNA TGTGCCAGCAGTTCTCTAGGGCTCGGACAGGGAGGGGGCTATGGCTACACCTTC. It specifies CASSSLGLGQGGGYGYTF.

The chain is built from TRBV7-2 and TRBJ1-2; a weak D match, TRBD1 (5 bases). Germline lookup yields CDR1 SGHTA and CDR2 FQGNSA. The CDR3 length is 14 residues. V shed 0 bases and J shed 0 bases, with 5 bases lying between them. DNA for the CDR3: TGTGCCAGCAGCTTAGCCAGGGCTAACTATGGCTACACCTTC. It yields the protein CASSLARANYGYTF.